This entry lists 21 T cell receptor beta chains sequenced from one sample in a study of CD8+ T cells in alopecia areata. Extraction of RNA preceded its reverse transcription into cDNA, which served as the sequencing template. Here immunoSEQ multiplex PCR was the method, and the copy in TCRdb shows in-frame clones only, minus some. The sample consists of approximately 130,000 clones, around 50% of them appearing once. Source material: NKG2D-low CD8+ T cells sorted from blood. These receptors all come from a human donor with alopecia areata.

The chain links TRBV27 to TRBJ1-5; 8 bases are a match to TRBD1. Germline V gene sequence: CDR1 MNHEY, CDR2 SMNVEV (reference sequence). The CDR3 spans 14 residues. V gave up 5 bases and J gave up 6 bases; unmatched junction bases: 6. CDR3 DNA: TGTGCCAGCAGTGAGGGACAGGCGGCTCAGCCCCAGCATTTT. Its translation is CASSEGQAAQPQHF.

This clone was picked up a small number of times. V usage is TRBV29-1 and J usage is TRBJ1-1, with D unclear. The CDR3 contains 12 residues. Trimming cost V 5 bases and J 5 bases, with 12 bases left between them. From germline, CDR1 is SQVTM and CDR2 ANQGSEA. CDR3 loop: CSVISPLTEAFF. The CDR3 DNA is TGCAGCGTTATCTCCCCGTTAACTGAAGCTTTCTTT.

This CDR3 is CASSPGTSVFYEQYF. The DNA of the CDR3 is TGTGCCAGCAGCCCGGGGACTAGCGTATTCTACGAGCAGTACTTC. The chain links TRBV6-5 to TRBJ2-7; 10 bases fit TRBD2. This CDR3 spans 15 amino acids. V trimming: 6 bases; J trimming: 3 bases; junction bases outside the gene matches: 8. CDR1 is MNHEY, CDR2 SVGAGI, per germline.

The V gene is TRBV7-2, the J gene TRBJ2-7; D is undetermined. CDR3 size: 12 residues. Germline V gene data show CDR1 as SGHTA and CDR2 as FQGNSA. Trimming left V 5 bases short and J 3 bases short, with 8 bases between. The CDR3 is CASSAHDYEQYF. In DNA form, the CDR3 reads TGTGCCAGCAGCGCACACGACTACGAGCAGTACTTC.

V gene TRBV29-1 combines with J gene TRBJ2-5; TRBD2 matches 7 bases. The assigned J gene may be wrong: the sequence end matches TRBJ2-7 better. CDR3 length: 14 amino acids. CDR1 is SQVTM and CDR2 is ANQGSEA in the germline V gene. Here the CDR3 reads CSVSGTTDYYEQYF. The CDR3 region has the DNA TGCAGCGTATCCGGGACTACCGATTACTACGAGCAGTACTTC.

This clone was counted a single time. The chain has TRBV6-6 and TRBJ2-3; no definite D call. The V gene's germline CDR1 is MNHNY and CDR2 SVGAGI (reference sequence). V lost 7 bases and J lost 2, with 7 bases in between. The CDR3 extends over 12 amino acids. CDR3 nucleotide sequence: TGTGCCAGCACCCCTAACACAGATACGCAGTATTTT. Amino acid sequence: CASTPNTDTQYF.

A word on this clone: The sample carries other DNA sequences with the same CDR3. V is TRBV29-1 and J is TRBJ2-1; D is uncertain. Germline V gene sequence: CDR1 SQVTM, CDR2 ANQGSEA. V dropped 3 bases and J dropped 6 bases, with 6 bases sitting between them. This CDR3 comprises 11 residues. The CDR3 spells CSVEGSNEQFF. CDR3 DNA sequence: TGCAGCGTTGAGGGGTCCAATGAGCAGTTCTTC.

This chain connects TRBV7-9 to TRBJ2-6, with no clear D. The V end was cut by 8 bases, the J end by 2 bases, with 10 bases between. This CDR3 is 14 amino acids long. Germline-derived CDR1 and CDR2 are SEHNR and FQNEAQ (reference sequence). CDR3 protein: CASRGRAGANVLTF. The CDR3 nucleotides read TGTGCCAGCCGAGGTCGGGCTGGGGCCAACGTCCTGACTTTC.

This chain connects TRBV29-1 to TRBJ2-7, with D maybe TRBD1 (6 bases). The germline V gene encodes CDR1 SQVTM and CDR2 ANQGSEA. Trimming removed 7 bases from V and 6 bases from J, with 10 bases in between. This CDR3 has 10 amino acids. This CDR3 is CSAAGVEQYF. In DNA form, the CDR3 reads TGCAGCGCTGCAGGGGTCGAGCAGTACTTC.

This chain joins TRBV30 and TRBJ2-1; D gene ambiguous. CDR3 size: 12 residues. The germline CDR1 and CDR2 sequences are GTSNPN and SVGIG (reference sequence). V lost 4 bases to trimming and J lost 7 bases, with 11 bases between them. CDR3 region: CAWTFSGNEQFF. The CDR3 DNA reads TGTGCCTGGACCTTTAGTGGGAATGAGCAGTTCTTC.

This clone was seen only a few times. The gene calls are TRBV29-1 and TRBJ1-1; 7 nucleotides agree with TRBD1. V shed 8 bases, J shed 2 bases, and the junction held 5 bases outside the gene matches. Germline-derived CDR1 and CDR2 are SQVTM and ANQGSEA. This CDR3 region has 12 residues. CDR3 protein: CSSWDSNTEAFF. The CDR3 DNA reads TGCAGCTCGTGGGACAGTAACACTGAAGCTTTCTTT.

The chain is built from TRBV25-1 and TRBJ2-1, with TRBD1 matching over 8 bases. J gave up 6 bases and V 1 base, and 8 bases lay outside the gene matches. The germline gives CDR1 MGHDK, CDR2 SYGVNS. This CDR3 is built from 16 residues. The CDR3 loop is CASSEFWETGVNEQFF. Here the CDR3 DNA reads TGTGCCAGCAGTGAATTTTGGGAGACAGGGGTCAATGAGCAGTTCTTC.

The rearrangement joins TRBV27 to TRBJ2-2; TRBD1 might be the D (6 bases). The CDR3 runs 14 residues. Trimming pared 5 bases from V and 3 bases from J, leaving 10 bases between. CDR1 and CDR2 from the germline V gene are MNHEY and SMNVEV (reference sequence). CDR3: CASSIHRDTGELFF. Here the CDR3 DNA reads TGTGCCAGCAGTATTCACAGGGACACCGGGGAGCTGTTTTTT.

This chain's CDR3 is CASSLNGLATDTQYF. DNA of the CDR3: TGTGCCAGCAGCCTGAACGGGCTAGCAACAGATACGCAGTATTTT. This chain uses TRBV28 with TRBJ2-3, with a weak D call TRBD2 (5 bases). V was shortened by 6 bases and J by 3 bases, with 16 bases between the two germline ends. The V gene's germline CDR1 is MDHEN and CDR2 SYDVKM. This CDR3 region has 15 residues.

This clone was seen a handful of times. The V and J genes are TRBV29-1 and TRBJ2-3; D perhaps matches TRBD2 (6 bases). Germline lookup yields CDR1 SQVTM and CDR2 ANQGSEA. The CDR3 length is 14 residues. Trimming took off 7 bases at V and 0 bases at J, with 14 bases between the two ends. Here the CDR3 reads CSDGRLGSTDTQYF. The DNA for the CDR3 is TGCAGCGACGGGAGACTTGGCAGCACAGATACGCAGTATTTT.

The chain has TRBV29-1 and TRBJ2-7; 7 bases map to TRBD1. Per the germline V gene, CDR1 is SQVTM and CDR2 is ANQGSEA. This CDR3 is 13 amino acids long. With 6 bases clipped from V and 4 bases from J, the junction kept 9 bases outside the gene matches. The chain's CDR3 is CSVLRTGRYEQYF. The CDR3 nucleotides are TGCAGCGTCCTAAGGACAGGACGATACGAGCAGTACTTC.

The chain links TRBV30 to TRBJ2-1; 9 bases line up with TRBD2. The CDR3 has 14 amino acids. Germline assignment: CDR1 GTSNPN and CDR2 SVGIG (reference sequence). The V segment lost 0 bases and the J segment 8 bases; nucleotides outside the gene matches: 5. CDR3 nucleotide sequence: TGTGCCTGGAGTGTGGGAGCGGGGGGCGATGAGCAGTTCTTC. This translates into CAWSVGAGGDEQFF. Together with reference TRBV30 and TRBJ2-1, the CDR3 gives the full variable domain: SQTIHQWPATLVQPVGSPLSLECTVEGTSNPNLYWYRQAAGRGLQLLFYSVGIGQISSEVPQNLSASRPQDRQFILSSKKLLLSDSGFYLCAWSVGAGGDEQFFGPGTRLTVL.

V is TRBV29-1 and J is TRBJ2-7; 8 nucleotides line up with TRBD2. The junction had 6 bases not matched to a gene; V was cut back by 6 bases and J by 2 bases. This CDR3 has 13 residues. Germline loops: CDR1 SQVTM, CDR2 ANQGSEA. DNA for the CDR3: TGCAGCGTGTGGTATAGCGGGGCCTACGAGCAGTACTTC. This codes for CSVWYSGAYEQYF.

In its sample, this clone was seen a few times. The CDR3 DNA sequence: TGCGCCAGCAGCCCGATGGGACAGGGATTCCCCAATGAGCAGTTCTTC. It is translated as CASSPMGQGFPNEQFF. The J gene is TRBJ2-1, the V gene TRBV4-1; 9 nucleotides agree with TRBD1. The CDR3 is 16 residues long. The V segment lost 4 bases and the J segment 6 bases; nucleotides outside the gene matches: 10. CDR1 is MGHRA, CDR2 YSYEKL, per germline.

This clone was found a few times. The CDR3 here is CASSWVYDEQFF. CDR3 nucleotides: TGTGCCAGCAGCTGGGTATATGATGAGCAGTTCTTC. V usage is TRBV14 and J usage is TRBJ2-1; D not resolved. The CDR3 runs to 12 residues. Trimming removed 5 bases at V and 8 bases at J, with 10 bases between. The germline V gene encodes CDR1 SGHDN and CDR2 FVKESK.

This rearrangement joins TRBV7-9 to TRBJ2-5; maybe TRBD1 (5 bases). The CDR3 totals 14 residues. Germline CDR1 SEHNR, CDR2 FQNEAQ (reference sequence). Trimming pared 6 bases from V and 3 bases from J, leaving 14 bases between. The CDR3 DNA reads TGTGCCAGCAGGCTATTGGACATTAAAGAGACCCAGTACTTC. This encodes CASRLLDIKETQYF.